This TCR beta chain was recovered during a study of identical twins. Template switching (which added a universal primer site) was used, and cDNA carried unique molecular identifiers. TCRdb independently ran MiXCR on the 5' RACE reads; one entry per CDR3 protein. The data show about 430,000 distinct CDR3 sequences, under 20% seen once. General observations from the study: The authors noted that invariant MAIT and iNKT cells could partly confound zero-insertion analyses. Model-predicted out-of-frame TCR alpha sharing fell below observed values in monozygotic twins.

This clonotype was counted at least ten times. Its antigen is still unknown. V lost 6 bases, J lost 2 bases, and 10 bases lay in between. The CDR3 is 13 residues long. Germline lookup yields CDR1 KGHSH and CDR2 LQKENI. The chain joins TRBV18 to TRBJ2-5; the D is unclear. The sequence was obtained from a man between 45 and 60 years old in good health. Material for sequencing was naive T cells sorted from blood. For the CDR3, the DNA is TGTGCCAGCTCGCCGAACAGACAAGAGACCCAGTACTTC. Amino acids: CASSPNRQETQYF.